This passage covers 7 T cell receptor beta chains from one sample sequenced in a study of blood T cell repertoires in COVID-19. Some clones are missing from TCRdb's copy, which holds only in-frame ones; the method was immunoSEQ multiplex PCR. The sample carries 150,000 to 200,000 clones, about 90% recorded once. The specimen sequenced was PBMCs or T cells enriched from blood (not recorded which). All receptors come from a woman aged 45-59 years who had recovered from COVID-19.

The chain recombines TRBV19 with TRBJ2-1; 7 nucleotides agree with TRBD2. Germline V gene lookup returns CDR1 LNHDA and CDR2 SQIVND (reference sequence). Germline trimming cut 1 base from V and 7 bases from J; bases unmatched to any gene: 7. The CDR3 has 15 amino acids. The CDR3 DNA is TGTGCCAGTAGTATAGGTCGCGGGAGCTTTAATGAGCAGTTCTTC. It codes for CASSIGRGSFNEQFF.

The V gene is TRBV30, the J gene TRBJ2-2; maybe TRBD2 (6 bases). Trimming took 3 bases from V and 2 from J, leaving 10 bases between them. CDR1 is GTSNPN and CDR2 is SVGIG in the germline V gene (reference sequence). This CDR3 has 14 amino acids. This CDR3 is CAWRIAVNTGELFF. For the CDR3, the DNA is TGTGCCTGGAGAATAGCGGTAAACACCGGGGAGCTGTTTTTT.

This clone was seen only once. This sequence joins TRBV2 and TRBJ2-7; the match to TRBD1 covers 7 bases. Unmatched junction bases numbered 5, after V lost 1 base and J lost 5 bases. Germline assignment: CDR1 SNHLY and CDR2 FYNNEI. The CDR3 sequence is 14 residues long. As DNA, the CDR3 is TGTGCCAGCAGTGAAGGGAGACAGGGCCACGAGCAGTACTTC. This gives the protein CASSEGRQGHEQYF.

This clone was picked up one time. The CDR3 loop is CASSPSTRQINNSPLHF. The CDR3 DNA is TGTGCCAGCAGTCCGTCGACTCGGCAGATTAATAATTCACCCCTCCACTTT. The chain uses TRBV6-6 and TRBJ1-6; D gene unclear. Trimming removed 5 bases from V and 5 bases from J, with 19 bases in between. Per the germline V gene, CDR1 is MNHNY and CDR2 is SVGAGI (reference sequence). The CDR3 covers 17 residues.

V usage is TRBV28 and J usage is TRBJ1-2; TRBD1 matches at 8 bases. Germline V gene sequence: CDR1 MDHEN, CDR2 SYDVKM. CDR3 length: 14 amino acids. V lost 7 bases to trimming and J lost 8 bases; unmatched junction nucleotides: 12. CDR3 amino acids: CASTSTGVRIGYTF. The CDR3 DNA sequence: TGTGCCAGCACTTCGACAGGGGTCCGTATAGGCTACACCTTC.

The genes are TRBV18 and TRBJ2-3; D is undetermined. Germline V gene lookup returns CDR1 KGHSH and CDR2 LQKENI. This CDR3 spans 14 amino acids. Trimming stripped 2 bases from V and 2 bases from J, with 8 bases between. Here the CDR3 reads CASSPFAVTDTQYF. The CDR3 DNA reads TGTGCCAGCTCACCATTTGCGGTCACAGATACGCAGTATTTT.

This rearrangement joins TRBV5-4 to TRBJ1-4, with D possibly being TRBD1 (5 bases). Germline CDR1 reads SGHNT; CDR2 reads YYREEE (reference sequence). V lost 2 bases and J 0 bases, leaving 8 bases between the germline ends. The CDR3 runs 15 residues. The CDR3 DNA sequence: TGTGCCAGCAGCTTCGGGGGAACAACTAATGAAAAACTGTTTTTT. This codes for CASSFGGTTNEKLFF.